This record covers a single T cell receptor (beta chain). TCRdb reprocessed the multiplex PCR reads with MiXCR, giving one entry per CDR3 protein. The data contain about 17,000 distinct CDR3 sequences, around 60% of them seen just once; the ten biggest clones take up approximately 21%. This specimen belongs to a study of breast tumors, draining lymph nodes, adjacent tissues. The germline gives CDR1 SGHTA, CDR2 FQGTGA. Between the trimmed V and J ends, which lost 4 bases and 0 bases, there was a span of 18 bases. The CDR3 extends over 17 amino acids. The clonotype originates from a female donor with breast cancer. Some clones in this sample may be carry-over from other donors' samples. The sequenced sample consisted of tumor-adjacent breast tissue. This sequence joins TRBV7-3 and TRBJ1-2, with D uncertain. The CDR3 nucleotides read TGTGCCAGCAGCTCAGAGGGTAGGTATGTTTCTAACTATGGCTACACCTTC. It yields the protein CASSSEGRYVSNYGYTF.